Shown below are 32 T cell receptor beta chains from a single sample sequenced in a study of human thymus T cells (TCRdb year 2020). Library construction relied on the immunoSEQ multiplex PCR assay. Held by TCRdb, this immuneACCESS table contains in-frame sequences only and omits some clones. Under half of the omission traces to an unresolved V gene where checked; the cause of the rest is unknown. The sample contains about 46,000 clones, more than 85% of them found a single time. 0.15% to 0.2% of the sample is held by the ten biggest clonotypes. What was sequenced was blood. These receptors originate from a girl younger than two with a congenital heart defect but otherwise immunologically healthy.

The J gene is TRBJ1-1, the V gene TRBV2, with a possible D match to TRBD1 (5 bases). Trimming took 4 bases from V and 10 from J, leaving 16 bases between them. Germline V gives CDR1 SNHLY, CDR2 FYNNEI. This CDR3 comprises 13 residues. Here the CDR3 DNA reads TGTGCCAGCAGTGCGCAGGGACCCGCTGGAGCTTTCTTT. Its translation is CASSAQGPAGAFF.

The CDR3 nucleotides read TGTGCCAGTAGCCTTAAGGGGGGTCAGCCCCAGCATTTT. This gives the protein CASSLKGGQPQHF. This chain joins TRBV19 and TRBJ1-5; a possible D gene is TRBD1 (6 bases). V shed 6 bases and J shed 6 bases, with 12 bases lying between them. The length of the CDR3 is 13 residues. The germline gives CDR1 LNHDA, CDR2 SQIVND (reference sequence). Full variable domain (missing parts from reference TRBV19 and TRBJ1-5): DGGITQSPKYLFRKEGQNVTLSCEQNLNHDAMYWYRQDPGQGLRLIYYSQIVNDFQKGDIAEGYSVSREKKESFPLTVTSAQKNPTAFYLCASSLKGGQPQHFGDGTRLSIL.

The chain couples TRBV29-1 to TRBJ2-5; TRBD2 matches at 9 bases. Germline CDR1 is SQVTM and CDR2 is ANQGSEA. The CDR3 covers 12 residues. The junction had 0 bases not matched to a gene; V was cut back by 4 bases and J by 3 bases. Written as DNA, the CDR3 is TGCAGCGTTGTAGCGGGAGAAGAGACCCAGTACTTC. As protein: CSVVAGEETQYF.

This sequence joins TRBV5-4 and TRBJ2-7; TRBD2 matches 7 bases. Germline V gene data show CDR1 as SGHNT and CDR2 as YYREEE (reference sequence). Trimming took 0 bases from V and 6 from J; bases not matched to a gene: 9. The CDR3 has 15 amino acids. CDR3 loop: CASSLGTQRDSEQYF. For the CDR3, the DNA is TGTGCCAGCAGCTTGGGTACACAGCGGGACTCCGAGCAGTACTTC.

This clone was picked up one time. V is TRBV11-2 and J is TRBJ2-7; TRBD1 matches 7 bases. V shed 5 bases and J 1 base; nucleotides not matched to a gene: 5. This CDR3 region has 14 residues. The germline V gene has CDR1 SGHAT and CDR2 FQNNGV. In DNA form, the CDR3 reads TGTGCCAGCAGCCGGGACAGTATTTCCTACGAGCAGTACTTC. Amino acid sequence: CASSRDSISYEQYF.

For the CDR3, the DNA is TGTGCCAGCAGCTTAGTCCAGTCCACAGATACGCAGTATTTT. Translated: CASSLVQSTDTQYF. The genes are TRBV7-8 and TRBJ2-3; D gene unclear. Trimming stripped 1 base from V and 2 bases from J, with 7 bases between. The CDR3 loop spans 14 amino acids. Per the germline V gene, CDR1 is SGHVS and CDR2 is FQNEAQ.

The J gene is TRBJ1-1, the V gene TRBV27; 7 nucleotides match TRBD1. Per germline, CDR1 MNHEY and CDR2 SMNVEV (reference sequence). The length of the CDR3 is 13 residues. With 5 bases clipped from V and 7 bases from J, the junction kept 7 bases outside the gene matches. CDR3 protein: CASSPSWDSEAFF. The CDR3, as DNA: TGTGCCAGCAGTCCATCATGGGACAGTGAAGCTTTCTTT.

The gene calls are TRBV27 and TRBJ1-5; unclear D gene. V lost 4 bases and J 4 bases, leaving 8 bases between the germline ends. The CDR3 spans 13 residues. Germline V gives CDR1 MNHEY, CDR2 SMNVEV (reference sequence). CDR3 bases: TGTGCCAGCAGTTCCCTCCTAAATCAGCCCCAGCATTTT. It yields the protein CASSSLLNQPQHF.

The V gene is TRBV28, the J gene TRBJ2-1; no reliable D call. The CDR3 is 11 residues long. CDR1 and CDR2 from the germline V gene are MDHEN and SYDVKM. Trimming stripped 3 bases from V and 9 bases from J, with 6 bases between. CDR3 DNA: TGTGCCAGCAGTTTTGGGTCTGAGCAGTTCTTC. It encodes CASSFGSEQFF.

The rearrangement links TRBV2 to TRBJ2-1; 11 bases map to TRBD2. The length of the CDR3 is 16 residues. Per germline, CDR1 SNHLY and CDR2 FYNNEI. The junction had 9 bases not matched to a gene; V was cut back by 7 bases and J by 4 bases. The DNA for the CDR3 is TGTGCCAGCACTCCCGCTAGCGGGAGGTCTTACAATGAGCAGTTCTTC. Protein sequence: CASTPASGRSYNEQFF. The whole variable domain, remainder taken from reference TRBV2 and TRBJ2-1, is EPEVTQTPSHQVTQMGQEVILRCVPISNHLYFYWYRQILGQKVEFLVSFYNNEISEKSEIFDDQFSVERPDGSNFTLKIRSTKLEDSAMYFCASTPASGRSYNEQFFGPGTRLTVL.

The V and J genes are TRBV11-2 and TRBJ2-3; a possible D gene is TRBD1 (5 bases). Germline loops: CDR1 SGHAT, CDR2 FQNNGV. Trimming pared 4 bases from V and 6 bases from J, leaving 8 bases between. CDR3 length: 12 residues. The CDR3 sequence is CASSSGRDTQYF. For the CDR3, the DNA is TGTGCCAGCAGCTCAGGGCGGGATACGCAGTATTTT.

The genes are TRBV19 and TRBJ1-1; D is unresolved. V shed 7 bases and J shed 10 bases, with 22 bases lying between them. The germline V gene encodes CDR1 LNHDA and CDR2 SQIVND (reference sequence). The CDR3 loop spans 14 amino acids. As DNA, the CDR3 is TGTGCCAGTACTTATACCCCATCGGGTCTTGGAGCTTTCTTT. Amino acids: CASTYTPSGLGAFF.

The V call is TRBV4-2, the J call TRBJ2-3; 9 bases fit TRBD2. The CDR3 length is 15 residues. Per germline, CDR1 LGHNA and CDR2 YNFKEQ. J gave up 5 bases and V 1 base, and 4 bases lay outside the gene matches. CDR3 sequence (DNA): TGTGCCAGCAGCCAAGGGGGACTAGCAAGAGATACGCAGTATTTT. Amino acid sequence: CASSQGGLARDTQYF.

This clone has only one observation. The chain has TRBV27 and TRBJ1-5; no clear D. Germline V gene data show CDR1 as MNHEY and CDR2 as SMNVEV (reference sequence). This CDR3 region has 14 residues. Trimming cost V 5 bases and J 7 bases, with 15 bases left between them. The CDR3 spells CASSPRLPWQPQHF. The CDR3, as DNA: TGTGCCAGCAGTCCTAGACTTCCCTGGCAGCCCCAGCATTTT.

The chain recombines TRBV7-9 with TRBJ1-3; D unclear. Germline-derived CDR1 and CDR2 are SEHNR and FQNEAQ (reference sequence). This CDR3 contains 13 residues. The V end was cut by 4 bases, the J end by 7 bases, with 11 bases between. The chain's CDR3 is CASSYAGGNTIYF. In DNA, the CDR3 is TGTGCCAGCAGCTATGCAGGTGGGAACACCATATATTTT.

The chain joins TRBV10-1 to TRBJ2-5, with 9 bases matching TRBD2. CDR1 and CDR2 from the germline V gene are WNHNN and SYGVQD (reference sequence). The CDR3 loop spans 15 amino acids. The trim removed 2 bases at V and 2 bases at J, leaving 3 bases unmatched. CDR3 bases: TGCGCCAGCAGTGAGGGGCTAGCGGGGCAAGAGACCCAGTACTTC. Protein sequence: CASSEGLAGQETQYF.

A single count supports this clone. This chain links TRBV30 with TRBJ2-7; 7 nucleotides match TRBD2. This CDR3 contains 13 residues. CDR1 and CDR2 from the germline V gene are GTSNPN and SVGIG (reference sequence). Trimming cost V 2 bases and J 1 base; bases outside gene matches: 2. CDR3 protein: CAWSRGLSYEQYF. The CDR3 DNA follows: TGTGCCTGGAGTCGGGGACTATCCTACGAGCAGTACTTC.

The rearrangement joins TRBV10-2 to TRBJ2-1, with D possibly called TRBD1 or TRBD2 (5 bases each). V was shortened by 4 bases and J by 4 bases, with 17 bases between the two germline ends. From germline, CDR1 is WSHSY and CDR2 SAAADI. CDR3 length: 16 residues. The CDR3 protein is CASSVPGPREYNEQFF. CDR3 nucleotides: TGCGCCAGCAGTGTTCCGGGACCGCGTGAGTACAATGAGCAGTTCTTC.

The V and J genes are TRBV5-1 and TRBJ2-7; D is perhaps TRBD1 (6 bases). The germline CDR1 and CDR2 sequences are SGHRS and YFSETQ. The V end lost 3 bases, the J end lost 3 bases, and 13 bases lay between the germline ends. This CDR3 has 14 amino acids. Written as DNA, the CDR3 is TGCGCCAGCAGCTGCAGGGGACCATTCTACGAGCAGTACTTC. Encoded protein: CASSCRGPFYEQYF.

A single count supports this clone. The J gene is TRBJ2-2, the V gene TRBV25-1, with D unclear. This CDR3 contains 14 residues. V was trimmed by 4 bases and J by 1 base, leaving 7 bases between them. Per the germline V gene, CDR1 is MGHDK and CDR2 is SYGVNS. The CDR3 loop is CASSGSGNTGELFF. The CDR3 nucleotides read TGTGCCAGCAGTGGGTCGGGGAACACCGGGGAGCTGTTTTTT.

The chain recombines TRBV29-1 with TRBJ2-7; D may correspond to TRBD1 or TRBD2 (5 bases each). Germline CDR1 reads SQVTM; CDR2 reads ANQGSEA. There are 15 residues in the CDR3. Trimming removed 1 base from V and 1 base from J, with 14 bases in between. The CDR3: CSVEAGDGESYEQYF. The CDR3 coding sequence is TGCAGCGTTGAAGCTGGGGACGGTGAATCCTACGAGCAGTACTTC.

This chain joins TRBV4-1 and TRBJ2-3; D remains ambiguous. CDR1 is MGHRA, CDR2 YSYEKL, per germline. V dropped 5 bases and J dropped 6 bases, with 12 bases sitting between them. This CDR3 contains 13 residues. In DNA, the CDR3 is TGCGCCAGCAGCTCCGAAGACGAGGATACGCAGTATTTT. This translates into CASSSEDEDTQYF.

CDR3 protein: CASSFKLEAFEETQYF. The CDR3 DNA reads as TGTGCCAGCAGCTTTAAACTAGAGGCGTTTGAAGAGACCCAGTACTTC. The chain uses TRBV5-4 and TRBJ2-5; possible D gene TRBD2, 5 bases. The CDR3 length is 16 residues. Germline loops: CDR1 SGHNT, CDR2 YYREEE (reference sequence). V lost 2 bases and J 3 bases, leaving 17 bases between the germline ends.

CDR3 sequence: CASSPGTGEWSYGYTF. CDR3 nucleotide sequence: TGTGCCAGCTCACCGGGGACAGGGGAGTGGAGCTATGGCTACACCTTC. The chain links TRBV18 to TRBJ1-2, with 10 positions matching TRBD1. CDR1 KGHSH and CDR2 LQKENI come from the germline V gene. This CDR3 has 16 amino acids. J was trimmed by 4 bases and V by 3 bases; bases with no gene match: 8.

The chain combines TRBV28 with TRBJ1-3; no reliable D call. Germline V CDR1 and CDR2: MDHEN, SYDVKM. The CDR3 sequence is 13 residues long. V dropped 7 bases and J dropped 0 bases, with 7 bases sitting between them. The CDR3 is CASKVPSGNTIYF. The CDR3 DNA is TGTGCCAGCAAGGTCCCCTCTGGAAACACCATATATTTT.

In nucleotides, the CDR3 is TGCGCCAGCAGCCAACAGGCGAGCTCCTATAATTCACCCCTCCACTTT. Translated, it gives CASSQQASSYNSPLHF. This chain joins TRBV4-1 and TRBJ1-6; no clear D. Trimming removed 2 bases at V and 0 bases at J, with 8 bases between. This CDR3 has 16 amino acids. In germline, CDR1 is MGHRA, CDR2 YSYEKL.

The V and J genes are TRBV28 and TRBJ2-2; either TRBD1 or TRBD2 may fit D (5 bases each). With 5 bases removed from V and 9 bases from J, the gap between germline ends came to 19 bases. CDR1 is MDHEN, CDR2 SYDVKM, per germline. The CDR3 has 15 residues. CDR3 DNA sequence: TGTGCCAGCAGTATCCCACGTGGGGGAAGGAGGGAGCTGTTTTTT. Translation gives CASSIPRGGRRELFF.

The gene calls are TRBV4-2 and TRBJ2-1; 13 nucleotides match TRBD2. The V gene's germline CDR1 is LGHNA and CDR2 YNFKEQ. The CDR3 extends over 21 amino acids. The junction had 11 bases not matched to a gene; V was cut back by 0 bases and J by 0 bases. CDR3: CASSQEDYKLAGGYSYNEQFF. DNA for the CDR3: TGTGCCAGCAGCCAAGAAGACTACAAACTAGCGGGAGGGTACTCCTACAATGAGCAGTTCTTC.

The rearrangement links TRBV5-1 to TRBJ2-1; 9 bases are shared with TRBD1. The V and J ends lost 2 bases and 5 bases, in that order; junction bases with no gene match: 11. CDR1 and CDR2 from the germline V gene are SGHRS and YFSETQ. The CDR3 covers 17 residues. CDR3 in DNA: TGCGCCAGCAGCTTTGAGTTATCCGGGACAGGGAACAATGAGCAGTTCTTC. Protein product: CASSFELSGTGNNEQFF.

The V and J genes are TRBV18 and TRBJ2-7, with TRBD2 as a possible D gene (7 bases). The V gene lost 1 base and the J gene lost 5 bases, with 12 bases spanning the gap. CDR3 length: 14 residues. Germline V lookup: CDR1 KGHSH, CDR2 LQKENI. CDR3 nucleotides: TGTGCCAGCTCACCACGAGGAGGGGGGGACGAGCAGTACTTC. It is translated as CASSPRGGGDEQYF.

This chain connects TRBV30 to TRBJ2-7, with no clear D. CDR3 length equals 11 residues. V dropped 5 bases and J dropped 3 bases, with 8 bases sitting between them. The germline CDR1 and CDR2 sequences are GTSNPN and SVGIG (reference sequence). CDR3 sequence (DNA): TGTGCCTGGGGCCCGCGCTACGAGCAGTACTTC. Its translation: CAWGPRYEQYF.

The chain is built from TRBV11-2 and TRBJ1-1; no firm D call. Germline assignment: CDR1 SGHAT and CDR2 FQNNGV. This CDR3 has 18 residues. V lost 5 bases and J 1 base, leaving 23 bases between the germline ends. In DNA form, the CDR3 reads TGTGCCAGCAGCCCGAGCCATGGGATGACGTGGGCGAACACTGAAGCTTTCTTT. Amino acids: CASSPSHGMTWANTEAFF.